This T cell receptor beta chain is drawn from a study of cytomegalovirus exposure and HLA in healthy donors. Study conclusions and caveats: Subsequent analysis showed first-cohort TCR clusters tending to co-occur in over a hundred validation repertoires.

Assay: immunoSEQ multiplex PCR; the TCRdb copy retains only in-frame clones and omits some. This table has some 150,000 clones, around 93% appearing once. Germline-derived CDR1 and CDR2 are MNHEY and SMNVEV (reference sequence). This CDR3 is built from 14 residues. V was cut by 5 bases and J by 4 bases, with 12 bases left in between. As for this clone: Its antigen is still unknown.

The receptor was derived from a young man in good health and CMV-seropositive. The source material was PBMCs. This sequence joins TRBV27 and TRBJ1-5; D is perhaps TRBD1 (5 bases). Here the CDR3 reads CASSRAGTNQPQHF. The CDR3 DNA sequence: TGTGCCAGCAGTCGAGCGGGGACTAATCAGCCCCAGCATTTT.